The 21 T cell receptor beta chains reported below all come from one sample, sequenced in a study of T cells in Graves' hyperthyroidism and ophthalmopathy. Authors of the study amplified TCR beta CDR3 regions from RNA transcripts. A first-round RT-PCR of the TCR CDR3 used the HTBI primer set. TCRdb passed the multiplex PCR reads through MiXCR, listing each CDR3 protein once. Among hundreds of thousands of distinct CDR3 sequences listed, about 20% were seen once. The specimen sequenced was blood. These TCRs come from a man aged 40-55 years with Graves' ophthalmopathy.

As DNA, the CDR3 is TGTGCCAGCAGTGAACGGTTCCTCTTGGGGGGCACTGAAGCTTTCTTT. It translates to CASSERFLLGGTEAFF. V gene TRBV2 combines with J gene TRBJ1-1; D might be TRBD1 (5 bases). Trimming cost V 2 bases and J 4 bases, with 17 bases left between them. Germline lookup yields CDR1 SNHLY and CDR2 FYNNEI. The CDR3 has 16 amino acids.

In this sample, this clonotype turned up once. The chain uses TRBV6-5 and TRBJ1-5, with D possibly being TRBD1 (6 bases). The CDR3 sequence is 15 residues long. Germline CDR1 is MNHEY and CDR2 is SVGAGI. V lost 2 bases and J lost 3, with 11 bases in between. In DNA form, the CDR3 reads TGTGCCAGCAGTTACGGGGGCGGAAACAATCAGCCCCAGCATTTT. It yields the protein CASSYGGGNNQPQHF.

A few counts support this clonotype. This chain uses TRBV28 with TRBJ1-5, with D perhaps matching TRBD1 (6 bases). The V gene's germline CDR1 is MDHEN and CDR2 SYDVKM. The CDR3 has 15 residues. The V end lost 3 bases, the J end lost 3 bases, and 12 bases lay between the germline ends. The DNA of the CDR3 is TGTGCCAGCAGTTTCCCGGGACAAGTCAATCAGCCCCAGCATTTT. Translated, it gives CASSFPGQVNQPQHF.

This chain connects TRBV28 to TRBJ1-1, with a weak D call TRBD1 (5 bases). In germline, CDR1 is MDHEN, CDR2 SYDVKM. Trimming shortened V by 3 bases and J by 4 bases, and 12 bases separated the two germline ends. This CDR3 is 14 amino acids long. The CDR3 DNA sequence: TGTGCCAGCAGTTTGGACCTACAGGCCACTGAAGCTTTCTTT. Its protein product is CASSLDLQATEAFF.

Points on this clonotype: A much more abundant neighbour one base away suggests this may be a read error. In DNA, the CDR3 is TGTGCCAGCAGCCACGGGGGAGATACGCGGTATTTT. This sequence encodes CASSHGGDTRYF. The rearrangement links TRBV12-3 or TRBV12-4 to TRBJ2-3, with TRBD2 as a possible D gene (6 bases). This CDR3 spans 12 amino acids.

The chain has TRBV13 and TRBJ2-1; D is ambiguous. Germline V gene sequence: CDR1 PRHDT, CDR2 FYEKMQ (reference sequence). Trimming left V 5 bases short and J 14 bases short, with 16 bases between. This CDR3 comprises 12 residues. The DNA of the CDR3 is TGTGCCAGCAGCCTGAAAGTACGAGGAAAGTTCTTC. Amino acid sequence: CASSLKVRGKFF. Full variable domain (missing parts from reference TRBV13 and TRBJ2-1): AAGVIQSPRHLIKEKRETATLKCYPIPRHDTVYWYQQGPGQDPQFLISFYEKMQSDKGSIPDRFSAQQFSDYHSELNMSSLELGDSALYFCASSLKVRGKFFGPGTRLTVL.

The rearrangement uses TRBV7-9 and TRBJ2-3; tentatively, D is TRBD1 or TRBD2 (5 bases each). The length of the CDR3 is 15 residues. The ends were cut back, 1 base at V and 1 base at J, with 9 bases in the middle. The germline CDR1 and CDR2 sequences are SEHNR and FQNEAQ (reference sequence). CDR3 nucleotides: TGTGCCAGCAGCTTAGATCTGGGGGGCACAGATACGCAGTATTTT. Translated: CASSLDLGGTDTQYF. Combining the CDR3 with reference TRBV7-9 and TRBJ2-3 gives the whole variable domain DTGVSQNPRHKITKRGQNVTFRCDPISEHNRLYWYRQTLGQGPEFLTYFQNEAQLEKSRLLSDRFSAERPKGSFSTLEIQRTEQGDSAMYLCASSLDLGGTDTQYFGPGTRLTVL.

This clonotype was seen only once. The CDR3 DNA follows: TGCGCCAGCAGCCACTTAGTTAACCGGCAGGGGGCTAATGAGCAGTTCTTC. Protein: CASSHLVNRQGANEQFF. The V and J genes are TRBV4-1 and TRBJ2-1, with 8 bases matching TRBD1. The junction had 14 bases not matched to a gene; V was cut back by 3 bases and J by 7 bases. Germline V gives CDR1 MGHRA, CDR2 YSYEKL. The CDR3 has 17 residues.

This CDR3 is CASMNTGGGQETQYF. As DNA, the CDR3 is TGTGCCAGCATGAACACTGGAGGAGGACAAGAGACCCAGTACTTC. The rearrangement links TRBV6-2 or TRBV6-3 to TRBJ2-5, with D possibly being TRBD2 (5 bases). CDR3 size: 15 residues. V was cut by 7 bases and J by 2 bases, with 17 bases left in between. CDR1 MNHEY and CDR2 SVGEGT come from the germline V gene.

V and J are TRBV30 and TRBJ1-2, with 8 bases identical to TRBD1. CDR1 and CDR2 (germline): GTSNPN, SVGIG (reference sequence). This CDR3 contains 13 residues. V lost 4 bases and J lost 3; bases outside the gene matches: 4. The CDR3 here is CAWNRDRYYGYTF. The CDR3 coding sequence is TGTGCCTGGAACCGGGACAGGTACTATGGCTACACCTTC.

This clonotype was seen only a few times. V gene TRBV15 combines with J gene TRBJ1-2; D gene uncertain. The CDR3 extends over 12 amino acids. CDR1 and CDR2 from the germline V gene are LNHNV and YYDKDF (reference sequence). V was shortened by 0 bases and J by 8 bases, with 7 bases between the two germline ends. For the CDR3, the DNA is TGTGCCACCAGCAGAGAGGGAGACGGCTACACCTTC. Protein product: CATSREGDGYTF.

The chain has TRBV20-1 and TRBJ2-5; D possibly corresponds to TRBD1 (5 bases). The CDR3 length is 14 residues. V lost 2 bases and J 3 bases, leaving 13 bases between the germline ends. Per the germline V gene, CDR1 is DFQATT and CDR2 is SNEGSKA (reference sequence). CDR3 sequence: CSARPHGREETQYF. Written as DNA, the CDR3 is TGCAGTGCTAGACCCCACGGCAGGGAAGAGACCCAGTACTTC.

V is TRBV29-1 and J is TRBJ1-2; TRBD1 matches at 8 bases. CDR1 is SQVTM, CDR2 ANQGSEA, per germline. V shed 4 bases and J 4 bases; nucleotides not matched to a gene: 14. The CDR3 consists of 16 residues. CDR3 loop: CSVGPQITGGIYGYTF. CDR3 nucleotide sequence: TGCAGCGTTGGCCCACAAATTACAGGGGGTATCTATGGCTACACCTTC.

This clonotype was seen a handful of times. The chain employs TRBV2 and TRBJ2-4; the D gene could be TRBD1 or TRBD2 (5 bases each). With 7 bases removed from V and 15 bases from J, the gap between germline ends came to 22 bases. From germline, CDR1 is SNHLY and CDR2 FYNNEI. The CDR3 is 13 amino acids. DNA for the CDR3: TGTGCCAGCACCGAGGACTTGCTGCTGGGACGGTACTTC. Translating it yields CASTEDLLLGRYF.

The chain uses TRBV7-6 and TRBJ2-5; TRBD2 aligns across 7 bases. Trimming removed 4 bases from V and 5 bases from J; junction bases left unmatched: 19. Germline values: CDR1 SGHVS, CDR2 FNYEAQ. The CDR3 sequence is 18 residues long. The CDR3 protein is CASSSPPFRGGRAETQYF. The CDR3 DNA reads as TGTGCCAGCAGCTCGCCCCCCTTTCGTGGGGGGAGGGCGGAGACCCAGTACTTC.

The rearrangement joins TRBV15 to TRBJ2-1; unclear D gene. Germline-derived CDR1 and CDR2 are LNHNV and YYDKDF (reference sequence). The germline V and J ends were trimmed by 3 bases and 6 bases, with 12 bases remaining between them. The CDR3 sequence is 14 residues long. CDR3 residues: CATSSGLLSNEQFF. The CDR3 nucleotides are TGTGCCACCAGCAGTGGGCTTCTATCCAATGAGCAGTTCTTC.

At least ten counts were recorded for this clonotype. The chain carries TRBV11-2 and TRBJ2-1; D call uncertain. With 5 bases removed from V and 0 bases from J, the gap between germline ends came to 11 bases. Germline values: CDR1 SGHAT, CDR2 FQNNGV. CDR3 length: 15 amino acids. The CDR3 protein is CASSTGPPSYNEQFF. The CDR3 DNA follows: TGTGCCAGCAGCACCGGACCGCCCTCCTACAATGAGCAGTTCTTC.

This clonotype appeared a few times. The rearrangement joins TRBV27 to TRBJ2-5; 8 nucleotides line up with TRBD2. CDR3 length: 16 amino acids. Trimming took 10 bases from V and 3 from J; bases not matched to a gene: 16. In germline, CDR1 is MNHEY, CDR2 SMNVEV (reference sequence). CDR3 residues: CAIPTRGGREKETQYF. In nucleotides, the CDR3 is TGTGCCATCCCCACCCGGGGGGGGAGGGAAAAAGAGACCCAGTACTTC.

V and J are TRBV27 and TRBJ2-6, with 8 nucleotides matching TRBD1. CDR3 length: 18 residues. V gave up 4 bases and J gave up 1 base; unmatched junction bases: 9. Germline V gene lookup returns CDR1 MNHEY and CDR2 SMNVEV (reference sequence). This CDR3 is CASSSRGRGLSGANVLTF. CDR3 coding DNA: TGTGCCAGCAGTTCCAGGGGGCGTGGATTATCTGGGGCCAACGTCCTGACTTTC.

The V gene is TRBV5-6, the J gene TRBJ1-2; D might be TRBD1 (5 bases). The CDR3 has 12 residues. CDR1 is SGHDT, CDR2 YYEEEE, per germline. Trimming cost V 1 base and J 6 bases, with 7 bases left between them. CDR3 in DNA: TGTGCCAGCAGCTTGTGGGGGAATGGCTACACCTTC. It yields the protein CASSLWGNGYTF.

V usage is TRBV27 and J usage is TRBJ2-4; D may correspond to TRBD1 or TRBD2 (5 bases each). CDR3 size: 12 residues. The V and J ends lost 8 bases and 2 bases respectively, with 7 bases between them. In germline, CDR1 is MNHEY, CDR2 SMNVEV (reference sequence). The CDR3 is CASGGPKNIQYF. The CDR3 nucleotides are TGTGCCAGCGGGGGACCCAAAAACATTCAGTACTTC.